This TCR beta chain was recorded in a study of cytomegalovirus exposure and HLA in healthy donors. Broader study findings: An apparent linkage of common viral pathogens to several of the most significant clusters emerged in a later analysis. Segments of the TCR beta V type were, in most cases, productive about 90% or about 30% of the time in an earlier analysis.

The PCR ran on 60 Vbeta and 13 Jbeta primers. Assay: immunoSEQ multiplex PCR; the TCRdb copy retains only in-frame clones and omits some. The data show roughly 200,000 clones, with roughly 80% seen just once and 2.9% held by the top ten. As to this clone: Its target is unknown.

Germline V gene lookup returns CDR1 KGHSH and CDR2 LQKENI. J gave up 1 base and V 3 bases, and 8 bases lay outside the gene matches. CDR3 length: 16 amino acids. The receptor comes from a man aged 30 to 39 in good health and CMV-seronegative. Sequenced sample: PBMCs. The chain carries TRBV18 and TRBJ2-5; 7 positions agree with TRBD2. The CDR3 DNA reads TGTGCCAGCTCACCTCTGACGGGAGGTTTCCAAGAGACCCAGTACTTC. This codes for CASSPLTGGFQETQYF.